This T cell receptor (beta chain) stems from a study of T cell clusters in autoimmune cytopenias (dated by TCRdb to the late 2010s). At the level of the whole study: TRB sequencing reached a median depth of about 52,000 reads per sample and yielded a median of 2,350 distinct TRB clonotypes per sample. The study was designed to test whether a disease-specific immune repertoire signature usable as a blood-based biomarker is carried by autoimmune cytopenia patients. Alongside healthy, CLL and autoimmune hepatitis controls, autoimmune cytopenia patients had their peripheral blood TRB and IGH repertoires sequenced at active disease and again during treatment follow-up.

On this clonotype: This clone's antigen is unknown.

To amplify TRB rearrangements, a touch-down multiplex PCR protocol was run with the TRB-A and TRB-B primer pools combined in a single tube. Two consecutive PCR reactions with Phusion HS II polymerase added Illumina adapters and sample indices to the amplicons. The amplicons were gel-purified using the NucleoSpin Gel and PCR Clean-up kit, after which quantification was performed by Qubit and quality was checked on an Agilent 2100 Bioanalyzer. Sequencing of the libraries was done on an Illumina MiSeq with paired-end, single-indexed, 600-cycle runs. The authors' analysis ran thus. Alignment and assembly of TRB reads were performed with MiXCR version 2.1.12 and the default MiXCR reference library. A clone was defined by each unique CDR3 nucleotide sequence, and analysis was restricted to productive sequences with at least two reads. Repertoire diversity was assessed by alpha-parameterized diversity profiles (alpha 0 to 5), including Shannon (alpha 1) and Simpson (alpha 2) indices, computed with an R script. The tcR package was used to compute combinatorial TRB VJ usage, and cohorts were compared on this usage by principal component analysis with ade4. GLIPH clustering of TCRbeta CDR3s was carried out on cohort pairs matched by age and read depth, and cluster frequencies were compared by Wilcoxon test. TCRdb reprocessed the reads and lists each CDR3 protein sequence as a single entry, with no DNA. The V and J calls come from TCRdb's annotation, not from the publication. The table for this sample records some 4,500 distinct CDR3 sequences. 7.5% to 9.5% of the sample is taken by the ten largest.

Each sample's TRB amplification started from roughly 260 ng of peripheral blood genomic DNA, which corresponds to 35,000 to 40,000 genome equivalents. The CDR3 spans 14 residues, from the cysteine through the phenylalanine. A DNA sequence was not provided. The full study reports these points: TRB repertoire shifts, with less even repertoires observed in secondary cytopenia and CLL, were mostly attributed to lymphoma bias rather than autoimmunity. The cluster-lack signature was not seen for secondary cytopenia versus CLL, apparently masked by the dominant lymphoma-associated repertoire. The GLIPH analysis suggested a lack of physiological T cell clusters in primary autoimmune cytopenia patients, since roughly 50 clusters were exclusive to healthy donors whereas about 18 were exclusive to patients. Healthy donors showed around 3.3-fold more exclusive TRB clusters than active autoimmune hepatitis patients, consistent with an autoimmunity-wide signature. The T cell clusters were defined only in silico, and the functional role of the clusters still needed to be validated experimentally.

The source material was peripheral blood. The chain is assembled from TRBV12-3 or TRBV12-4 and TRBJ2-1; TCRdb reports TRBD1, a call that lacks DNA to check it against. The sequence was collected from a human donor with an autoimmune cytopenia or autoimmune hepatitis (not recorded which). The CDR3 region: CASSFGGPYNEQFF.